This T cell receptor beta chain was sequenced in a study of T cells in Graves' hyperthyroidism and ophthalmopathy. CDR1 is SGHKS and CDR2 is YYEKEE in the germline V gene (reference sequence). Trimming cost V 5 bases and J 6 bases; bases outside gene matches: 7. This CDR3 has 13 residues. Stable hyperthyroidism: no ophthalmopathy progression over 18 months of follow-up. Each diagnosis was grounded in clinical symptoms, serum thyroxine and TRAb, thyroid ultrasound, and orbital computed tomography. PBMCs stemmed from around 10 ml fresh peripheral blood. TCR beta CDR3 regions were amplified from RNA transcripts. An initial round of RT-PCR targeting the TCR CDR3 relied on the HTBI primer set. Using its own MiXCR run on the multiplex PCR reads, TCRdb lists one record per CDR3 protein. The profile shows roughly 700,000 distinct CDR3 sequences, about 18% of them singletons. This clonotype was counted at least ten times.

Input material: blood. The chain couples TRBV5-5 to TRBJ1-2; 7 bases agree with TRBD1. The origin of this receptor is a man aged 45-65 years with Graves' hyperthyroidism. The CDR3 sequence: CASRRQGSNGYTF. In DNA, the CDR3 is TGTGCCAGCAGGCGACAGGGTTCAAATGGCTACACCTTC.